The 31 T cell receptor beta chains below come from one sample, sequenced in a study of blood T cell repertoires in COVID-19. TCRdb's copy holds only in-frame clones and misses some; the assay was immunoSEQ multiplex PCR. The sample has 97,000 or so clones, around 80% seen once. What was sequenced was peripheral blood. These TCRs come from a man in his 60s with acute or convalescent COVID-19.

J is TRBJ1-1 and V is TRBV7-9; D is perhaps TRBD1 (5 bases). In germline, CDR1 is SEHNR, CDR2 FQNEAQ (reference sequence). The V end lost 1 base, the J end lost 1 base, and 7 bases lay between the germline ends. CDR3 length equals 14 residues. The CDR3 is CASSLEQGNTEAFF. In nucleotides, the CDR3 is TGTGCCAGCAGCTTAGAGCAGGGGAACACTGAAGCTTTCTTT.

The chain combines TRBV3-1 (or the pseudogene TRBV3-2) with TRBJ2-1; 8 nucleotides match TRBD2. V shed 5 bases and J 5 bases; nucleotides not matched to a gene: 5. In germline, CDR1 is LGHDT, CDR2 YNNKEL (reference sequence). The CDR3 runs to 14 residues. The CDR3 DNA reads TGTGCCAGCAGCATGAAGGGACTAGACAATGAGCAGTTCTTC. Translation gives CASSMKGLDNEQFF.

The chain is built from TRBV7-9 and TRBJ1-1; 9 bases agree with TRBD1. Germline CDR1 is SEHNR and CDR2 is FQNEAQ (reference sequence). The CDR3 is made up of 13 amino acids. Trimming took 2 bases from V and 7 from J; bases not matched to a gene: 2. The CDR3 region is CASSLTGGGEAFF. CDR3 in DNA: TGTGCCAGCAGCTTAACAGGGGGCGGTGAAGCTTTCTTT.

This rearrangement joins TRBV5-4 to TRBJ2-1, with a tentative D call TRBD2 (6 bases). The CDR3 runs to 15 residues. V was pared by 0 bases and J by 8 bases, with 15 bases between. Germline CDR1 and CDR2: SGHNT and YYREEE (reference sequence). For the CDR3, the DNA is TGTGCCAGCAGCTTGGCCGGCGGGACGAGGGATGAGCAGTTCTTC. Protein sequence: CASSLAGGTRDEQFF.

J is TRBJ1-1 and V is TRBV5-1; 8 nucleotides agree with TRBD1. Per the germline V gene, CDR1 is SGHRS and CDR2 is YFSETQ. V was pared by 5 bases and J by 1 base, with 1 base of the junction left unmatched. The CDR3 consists of 13 residues. The CDR3 region has the DNA TGCGCCAGCAGGACAGGGGAGAACACTGAAGCTTTCTTT. Translating it yields CASRTGENTEAFF. Full variable domain (rest looked up from reference TRBV5-1 and TRBJ1-1): KAGVTQTPRYLIKTRGQQVTLSCSPISGHRSVSWYQQTPGQGLQFLFEYFSETQRNKGNFPGRFSGRQFSNSRSEMNVSTLELGDSALYLCASRTGENTEAFFGQGTRLTVV.

The V call is TRBV5-6, the J call TRBJ1-2; 8 positions match TRBD1. This CDR3 is built from 14 residues. The germline V gene has CDR1 SGHDT and CDR2 YYEEEE. V gave up 4 bases and J gave up 6 bases; unmatched junction bases: 8. The CDR3, as DNA: TGTGCCAGCAGCATTATACAGGGGGGTAATGGCTACACCTTC. Protein sequence: CASSIIQGGNGYTF.

The chain recombines TRBV6-6 with TRBJ2-7; 7 nucleotides align to TRBD2. V dropped 9 bases and J dropped 1; count of bases not matched to a gene: 6. CDR3 length equals 13 residues. Germline V gene sequence: CDR1 MNHNY, CDR2 SVGAGI (reference sequence). The CDR3 DNA reads TGTGCCAGTGGGAGGGCTCGGTCCTACGAGCAGTACGTC. Its translation is CASGRARSYEQYV.

The gene calls are TRBV28 and TRBJ1-1; no reliable D call. Between the trimmed V and J ends, which lost 5 bases and 1 base, there was a span of 20 bases. The CDR3 has 17 residues. Looked up from germline, CDR1 is MDHEN and CDR2 is SYDVKM. The CDR3 sequence is CASSPTPGSSGNTEAFF. The CDR3 bases are TGTGCCAGCAGTCCCACCCCAGGCTCTTCAGGGAACACTGAAGCTTTCTTT.

Here the CDR3 reads CASSVGGHQETQYF. CDR3 in DNA: TGTGCCAGCAGCGTAGGGGGGCACCAAGAGACCCAGTACTTC. V is TRBV9 and J is TRBJ2-5, with D possibly TRBD1 on 6 matching bases. V was shortened by 0 bases and J by 0 bases, with 6 bases between the two germline ends. CDR3 length: 14 amino acids. Germline CDR1 reads SGDLS; CDR2 reads YYNGEE.

The J gene is TRBJ2-1, the V gene TRBV6-2 or TRBV6-3, with TRBD2 as a possible D gene (6 bases). This CDR3 spans 15 amino acids. V was cut by 4 bases and J by 0 bases, with 10 bases left in between. The germline V gene encodes CDR1 MNHEY and CDR2 SVGEGT. The CDR3 DNA reads TGTGCCAGCAGTTTGTCTAGCGTCTCCTACAATGAGCAGTTCTTC. This encodes CASSLSSVSYNEQFF.

In its sample, this clone was seen many times. V is TRBV5-6 and J is TRBJ1-6; no clear D gene. Germline CDR1 reads SGHDT; CDR2 reads YYEEEE. CDR3 length equals 13 residues. V lost 7 bases and J lost 7, with 12 bases in between. CDR3 nucleotide sequence: TGTGCCAGCTCCTGGGAGAGGAATTCACCCCTCCACTTT. Residues: CASSWERNSPLHF.

This chain connects TRBV6-1 to TRBJ1-2; 7 bases align to TRBD1. Germline lookup yields CDR1 MNHNS and CDR2 SASEGT. The CDR3 extends over 16 amino acids. With 10 bases clipped from V and 1 base from J, the junction kept 15 bases outside the gene matches. This chain's CDR3 is CATTDLRGTDNYGYTF. CDR3 DNA sequence: TGTGCCACCACTGATCTCAGGGGGACGGATAACTATGGCTACACCTTC.

This chain uses TRBV11-2 with TRBJ1-1; D possibly corresponds to TRBD1 (6 bases). This CDR3 contains 14 residues. Germline V gene data show CDR1 as SGHAT and CDR2 as FQNNGV. Trimming took off 5 bases at V and 4 bases at J, with 14 bases between the two ends. CDR3 in amino acids: CASSVTGSGTEAFF. The DNA of the CDR3 is TGTGCCAGCAGCGTTACAGGGTCCGGCACTGAAGCTTTCTTT. Full variable domain (outside the CDR3, taken from reference TRBV11-2 and TRBJ1-1): EAGVAQSPRYKIIEKRQSVAFWCNPISGHATLYWYQQILGQGPKLLIQFQNNGVVDDSQLPKDRFSAERLKGVDSTLKIQPAKLEDSAVYLCASSVTGSGTEAFFGQGTRLTVV.

The chain combines TRBV12-3 or TRBV12-4 with TRBJ2-7; 8 nucleotides align to TRBD1. Trimming cost V 5 bases and J 6 bases; bases outside gene matches: 3. The CDR3 covers 12 residues. The CDR3 DNA is TGTGCCAGCAGTCGACAGGGGTCCGAGCAGTACTTC. Translation gives CASSRQGSEQYF.

The rearrangement uses TRBV6-5 and TRBJ1-3; 9 bases are shared with TRBD1. The length of the CDR3 is 14 residues. The ends lost 4 bases at V and 4 bases at J; junction bases unmatched: 2. From germline, CDR1 is MNHEY and CDR2 SVGAGI. The CDR3 nucleotides read TGTGCCAGCAGTTGGACAGGGGTCGGAAACACCATATATTTT. Its translation: CASSWTGVGNTIYF.

This chain connects TRBV9 to TRBJ1-2, with TRBD1 identical over 10 bases. The CDR3 runs 17 residues. The V segment lost 0 bases and the J segment 3 bases; nucleotides outside the gene matches: 8. Germline loops: CDR1 SGDLS, CDR2 YYNGEE. CDR3 region: CASSVVRTGGPDYGYTF. The CDR3 DNA reads TGTGCCAGCAGCGTAGTTCGGACAGGGGGTCCGGACTATGGCTACACCTTC.

The gene calls are TRBV3-1 (or the pseudogene TRBV3-2) and TRBJ1-3; D may be TRBD1 (6 bases). Per germline, CDR1 LGHDT and CDR2 YNNKEL (reference sequence). The CDR3 is 14 residues long. The ends were cut back, 4 bases at V and 4 bases at J, with 11 bases in the middle. The CDR3 protein is CASSPGQLGNTIYF. The CDR3 DNA follows: TGTGCCAGCAGCCCCGGACAGCTCGGAAACACCATATATTTT.

V is TRBV2 and J is TRBJ1-1; D gene uncertain. The V end lost 7 bases, the J end lost 1 base, and 10 bases lay between the germline ends. The CDR3 totals 13 residues. Germline CDR1 reads SNHLY; CDR2 reads FYNNEI. The CDR3 here is CASNWAGNTEAFF. The CDR3 DNA is TGTGCCAGCAATTGGGCAGGGAACACTGAAGCTTTCTTT.

This clone was seen a single time. The rearrangement links TRBV20-1 to TRBJ1-4, with D possibly TRBD1 on 5 matching bases. CDR1 DFQATT and CDR2 SNEGSKA come from the germline V gene (reference sequence). V dropped 3 bases and J dropped 5 bases, with 10 bases sitting between them. CDR3 length: 13 residues. The CDR3 loop reads CSASWGPNEKLFF. Written as DNA, the CDR3 is TGCAGTGCTAGTTGGGGCCCCAATGAAAAACTGTTTTTT.

V and J are TRBV18 and TRBJ1-3; no reliable D call. V lost 6 bases and J 4 bases, leaving 13 bases between the germline ends. CDR1 is KGHSH, CDR2 LQKENI, per germline. The CDR3 length is 14 residues. The CDR3 spells CASSRGAEGNTIYF. The CDR3 DNA follows: TGTGCCAGCTCCCGAGGCGCAGAAGGAAACACCATATATTTT.

This rearrangement joins TRBV10-3 to TRBJ1-4, with 9 bases identical to TRBD1. CDR1 and CDR2 (germline): ENHRY, SYGVKD. This CDR3 comprises 16 residues. The J segment lost 6 bases and the V segment lost 2 bases, leaving 7 bases of the junction unmatched. The CDR3 nucleotides read TGTGCCATCAGTGAGATGGGGGGACAGGGTGATGAAAAACTGTTTTTT. It yields the protein CAISEMGGQGDEKLFF.

This clone was observed a few times. This sequence joins TRBV3-1 (or the pseudogene TRBV3-2) and TRBJ2-1; a possible D gene is TRBD1 (6 bases). V lost 4 bases and J lost 5, with 12 bases in between. Germline V lookup: CDR1 LGHDT, CDR2 YNNKEL (reference sequence). The CDR3 loop spans 14 amino acids. CDR3 DNA: TGTGCCAGCAGCCCAAGAACAGGGAACAATGAGCAGTTCTTC. The encoded protein is CASSPRTGNNEQFF.

CDR3 in amino acids: CASSFRGPAYGYTF. The CDR3 bases are TGTGCCAGCAGTTTCCGGGGTCCCGCTTATGGCTACACCTTC. The chain recombines TRBV27 with TRBJ1-2; the D is unclear. This CDR3 is built from 14 residues. V lost 3 bases to trimming and J lost 5 bases, with 13 bases between them. CDR1 MNHEY and CDR2 SMNVEV come from the germline V gene (reference sequence).

This chain links TRBV7-3 with TRBJ2-7; the D is unclear. This CDR3 region has 13 residues. Per germline, CDR1 SGHTA and CDR2 FQGTGA. The germline V and J ends were trimmed by 2 bases and 3 bases, with 8 bases remaining between them. The CDR3 region is CASSLAASYEQYF. The CDR3, as DNA: TGTGCCAGCAGCTTAGCGGCGAGCTACGAGCAGTACTTC.

This chain joins TRBV3-1 (or the pseudogene TRBV3-2) and TRBJ2-1; TRBD2 matches at 11 bases. CDR3 length equals 17 residues. V shed 1 base and J 1 base; nucleotides not matched to a gene: 3. In germline, CDR1 is LGHDT, CDR2 YNNKEL (reference sequence). The CDR3 coding sequence is TGTGCCAGCAGCCAAGGACTAGCGGGGCTTTCCTACAATGAGCAGTTCTTC. Its protein is CASSQGLAGLSYNEQFF.

The chain joins TRBV30 to TRBJ1-2, with 11 positions matching TRBD1. Germline values: CDR1 GTSNPN, CDR2 SVGIG (reference sequence). The CDR3 is 14 amino acids. The trim removed 2 bases at V and 4 bases at J, leaving 3 bases unmatched. CDR3 amino acids: CAWSRGQGVYGYTF. The CDR3 region has the DNA TGTGCCTGGAGTCGGGGACAGGGGGTCTATGGCTACACCTTC.

V is TRBV10-1 and J is TRBJ2-3, with 7 bases identical to TRBD2. Unmatched junction bases numbered 13, after V lost 2 bases and J lost 2 bases. Germline-derived CDR1 and CDR2 are WNHNN and SYGVQD (reference sequence). The CDR3 contains 18 residues. In DNA form, the CDR3 reads TGCGCCAGCAGTGAGAGTCAGGAGTGGCTAGCGGACACAGATACGCAGTATTTT. Translation: CASSESQEWLADTDTQYF.

The chain employs TRBV6-5 and TRBJ2-2; D might be TRBD1 (6 bases). V lost 7 bases, J lost 6 bases, and 15 bases lay in between. CDR3 length: 14 amino acids. The germline V gene encodes CDR1 MNHEY and CDR2 SVGAGI. CDR3 amino acids: CASTSVPGAGELFF. DNA of the CDR3: TGTGCCAGCACCTCGGTACCAGGGGCCGGGGAGCTGTTTTTT.

This chain links TRBV18 with TRBJ2-6; 8 bases fit TRBD2. The CDR3 spans 19 residues. The V and J ends lost 1 base and 4 bases, in that order; junction bases with no gene match: 12. CDR1 and CDR2 from the germline V gene are KGHSH and LQKENI. The CDR3 DNA follows: TGTGCCAGCTCACCACAGCGGGGGCTGAGCGCCTCGGGGGCCAACGTCCTGACTTTC. Protein product: CASSPQRGLSASGANVLTF.

The CDR3 region has the DNA TGCGCCAGCAGCTTGGTAGGGGCCGGGGCCAACGTCCTGACTTTC. It specifies CASSLVGAGANVLTF. This rearrangement joins TRBV5-1 to TRBJ2-6; maybe TRBD1 (5 bases). The V gene lost 0 bases and the J gene lost 4 bases, with 8 bases spanning the gap. This CDR3 is 15 amino acids long. Germline CDR1 SGHRS, CDR2 YFSETQ.

This clone was detected once. The chain joins TRBV10-2 to TRBJ2-2, with no clear D. Per the germline V gene, CDR1 is WSHSY and CDR2 is SAAADI. This CDR3 contains 16 residues. V was clipped by 4 bases and J by 1 base, with 13 bases between them. The CDR3 sequence: CASSVLGPGNTGELFF. Written as DNA, the CDR3 is TGCGCCAGCAGTGTGTTAGGCCCAGGGAACACCGGGGAGCTGTTTTTT.